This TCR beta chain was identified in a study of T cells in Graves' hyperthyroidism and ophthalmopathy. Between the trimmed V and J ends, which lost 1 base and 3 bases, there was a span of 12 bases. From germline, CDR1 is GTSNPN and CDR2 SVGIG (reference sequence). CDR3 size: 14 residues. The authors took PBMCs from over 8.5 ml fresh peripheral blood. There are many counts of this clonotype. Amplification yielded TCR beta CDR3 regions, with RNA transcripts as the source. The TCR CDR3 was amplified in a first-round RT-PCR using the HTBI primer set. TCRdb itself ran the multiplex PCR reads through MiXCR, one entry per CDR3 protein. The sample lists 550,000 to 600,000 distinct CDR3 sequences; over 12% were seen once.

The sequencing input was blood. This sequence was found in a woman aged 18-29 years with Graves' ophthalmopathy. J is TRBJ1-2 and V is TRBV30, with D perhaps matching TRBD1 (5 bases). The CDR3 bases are TGTGCCTGGAGTGGTCCAGGGATCGACTATGGCTACACCTTC. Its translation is CAWSGPGIDYGYTF.